A selection of T cell receptor beta chains follows, all from one sample in a study of shared clonotypes between healthy human individuals. TCRdb keeps only in-frame clones here, not all; method: immunoSEQ multiplex PCR. Among 2 million to 2.5 million clones listed, 93% were seen once. The specimen sequenced was naive CD4+ T cells from PBMCs. These receptors all stem from a man younger than 30 in good health. Some clones in this sample may be carry-over from other donors' samples. The CDR3 runs from the conserved cysteine through the conserved F or W. A D gene is named only where the DNA matches it firmly. A clone size is listed for some rows: how often the clone was seen (once, few, many), or a class if it is expanded.

d_call: .; clone_size: few; cdr3_length: 16; v_call: TRBV9; j_call: TRBJ1-1; cdr3_nt: TGTGCCAGCAGCGTAGGAGGGAGGGTAGAGAACACTGAAGCTTTCTTT; cdr3_aa: CASSVGGRVENTEAFF
d_call: TRBD1; clone_size: .; cdr3_length: 13; v_call: TRBV29-1; j_call: TRBJ2-7; cdr3_nt: TGCAGCGTTGAAAAGGACAGGGACCACGAGCAGTACTTC; cdr3_aa: CSVEKDRDHEQYF
d_call: .; clone_size: .; cdr3_length: 15; v_call: TRBV9; j_call: TRBJ2-5; cdr3_nt: TGTGCCAGCAGCGAGGGCCCAGAGGTGGGGGAGACCCAGTACTTC; cdr3_aa: CASSEGPEVGETQYF
d_call: TRBD1; clone_size: .; cdr3_length: 14; v_call: TRBV6-4; j_call: TRBJ2-7; cdr3_nt: TGTGCCAGCAGTGCACAGGGGGGCTCCTACGAGCAGTACTTC; cdr3_aa: CASSAQGGSYEQYF
d_call: .; clone_size: .; cdr3_length: 13; v_call: TRBV9; j_call: TRBJ2-5; cdr3_nt: TGTGCCAGCAGCGTACGAGCCCAAGAGACCCAGTACTTC; cdr3_aa: CASSVRAQETQYF
d_call: .; clone_size: once; cdr3_length: 13; v_call: TRBV19; j_call: TRBJ1-5; cdr3_nt: TGTGCCAGTAGTATCGGCCCTGCTGAGCCCCAGCATTTT; cdr3_aa: CASSIGPAEPQHF
d_call: TRBD2; clone_size: .; cdr3_length: 16; v_call: TRBV2; j_call: TRBJ2-3; cdr3_nt: TGTGCCAGCAGTCCCAATAGCGGGTTCCCCACAGATACGCAGTATTTT; cdr3_aa: CASSPNSGFPTDTQYF
d_call: .; clone_size: .; cdr3_length: 22; v_call: TRBV12-5; j_call: TRBJ1-1; cdr3_nt: TGTGCTAGTGGTTTGGTACGTTTTTGGCCCCAGAAAGGGGGACAACCGAACACTGAAGCTTTCTTT; cdr3_aa: CASGLVRFWPQKGGQPNTEAFF
d_call: .; clone_size: once; cdr3_length: 17; v_call: TRBV15; j_call: TRBJ1-5; cdr3_nt: TGTGCCACCAGCAGAGATAGACAGACTGATAGCAATCAGCCCCAGCATTTT; cdr3_aa: CATSRDRQTDSNQPQHF
d_call: TRBD1; clone_size: .; cdr3_length: 16; v_call: TRBV7-2; j_call: TRBJ1-5; cdr3_nt: TGTGCCAGCAGCCGGGCAGGGACAGGGTTTAGTCAGCCCCAGCATTTT; cdr3_aa: CASSRAGTGFSQPQHF
d_call: TRBD1; clone_size: .; cdr3_length: 14; v_call: TRBV11-1; j_call: TRBJ1-2; cdr3_nt: TGTGCCAGCAGCTTGGACAGGGGAAACTATGGCTACACCTTC; cdr3_aa: CASSLDRGNYGYTF
d_call: .; clone_size: .; cdr3_length: 12; v_call: TRBV28; j_call: TRBJ2-3; cdr3_nt: TGTGCCAGCAGTAACCCATCAGATACGCAGTATTTT; cdr3_aa: CASSNPSDTQYF
d_call: .; clone_size: once; cdr3_length: 16; v_call: TRBV28; j_call: TRBJ1-4; cdr3_nt: TGTGCCAGCAGTCCACCGAGCGTGAGCCGAAATGAAAAACTGTTTTTT; cdr3_aa: CASSPPSVSRNEKLFF
d_call: .; clone_size: .; cdr3_length: 13; v_call: TRBV6-1; j_call: TRBJ2-3; cdr3_nt: TGTGCCAGCAAGCAGGGGAGCACAGATACGCAGTATTTT; cdr3_aa: CASKQGSTDTQYF
d_call: TRBD2; clone_size: .; cdr3_length: 18; v_call: TRBV13; j_call: TRBJ2-5; cdr3_nt: TGTGCCAGCAGCCGCGGGACTAGCGGAGGGGGAATTCAAGAGACCCAGTACTTC; cdr3_aa: CASSRGTSGGGIQETQYF
d_call: TRBD2; clone_size: few; cdr3_length: 15; v_call: TRBV10-3; j_call: TRBJ2-7; cdr3_nt: TGTGCCATCAGCGACGCACTAGCGCAAGCCTACGAGCAGTACTTC; cdr3_aa: CAISDALAQAYEQYF
d_call: .; clone_size: .; cdr3_length: 13; v_call: TRBV5-1; j_call: TRBJ2-1; cdr3_nt: TGCGCCAGCTCCCAGGCCAGATACAATGAGCAGTTCTTC; cdr3_aa: CASSQARYNEQFF
d_call: TRBD2; clone_size: .; cdr3_length: 16; v_call: TRBV9; j_call: TRBJ2-7; cdr3_nt: TGTGCCAGCAGCGAGGGGTTGGCTAGCGGGGTCCACGAGCAGTACTTC; cdr3_aa: CASSEGLASGVHEQYF
d_call: .; clone_size: .; cdr3_length: 13; v_call: TRBV19; j_call: TRBJ2-3; cdr3_nt: TGTGCCAGTAGTACGTCAGTCCCAGATACGCAGTATTTT; cdr3_aa: CASSTSVPDTQYF
d_call: TRBD1; clone_size: few; cdr3_length: 15; v_call: TRBV4-1; j_call: TRBJ1-1; cdr3_nt: TGCGCCAGCAGCCAGCGTACGGACAGGGTCACTGAAGCTTTCTTT; cdr3_aa: CASSQRTDRVTEAFF
d_call: .; clone_size: .; cdr3_length: 15; v_call: TRBV7-3; j_call: TRBJ2-1; cdr3_nt: TGTGCCAGCAGCCCCCCCGGTAGGTCCTACAATGAGCAGTTCTTC; cdr3_aa: CASSPPGRSYNEQFF
d_call: .; clone_size: once; cdr3_length: 15; v_call: TRBV28; j_call: TRBJ1-2; cdr3_nt: TGTGCCAGCAGTTTTCCGTCCAGGACGAACTATGGCTACACCTTC; cdr3_aa: CASSFPSRTNYGYTF
d_call: TRBD2; clone_size: few; cdr3_length: 16; v_call: TRBV10-2; j_call: TRBJ2-1; cdr3_nt: TGCGCCAGCAAAGATAGCGGGAGGGGCCCCTACAATGAGCAGTTCTTC; cdr3_aa: CASKDSGRGPYNEQFF
d_call: .; clone_size: once; cdr3_length: 14; v_call: TRBV7-2; j_call: TRBJ1-1; cdr3_nt: TGTGCCAGCAGCAATCAGGGGACTAACACTGAAGCTTTCTTT; cdr3_aa: CASSNQGTNTEAFF
d_call: .; clone_size: .; cdr3_length: 12; v_call: TRBV7-9; j_call: TRBJ1-2; cdr3_nt: TGTGCCAGCAGCTTAGTGACCCCGGGAGGCACCTTC; cdr3_aa: CASSLVTPGGTF
d_call: TRBD1; clone_size: .; cdr3_length: 16; v_call: TRBV27; j_call: TRBJ2-2; cdr3_nt: TGTGCCAGCAGTTTATACAGGGGGTCGAGCACCGGGGAGCTGTTTTTT; cdr3_aa: CASSLYRGSSTGELFF
d_call: TRBD1; clone_size: .; cdr3_length: 14; v_call: TRBV28; j_call: TRBJ1-4; cdr3_nt: TGTGCCAGCAGTTTAAGGGGGCTCCTCGAAAAACTGTTTTTT; cdr3_aa: CASSLRGLLEKLFF
d_call: .; clone_size: .; cdr3_length: 13; v_call: TRBV6-6; j_call: TRBJ1-3; cdr3_nt: TGTGCCAGCAGACCCGGTGGGGGAAACACCATATATTTT; cdr3_aa: CASRPGGGNTIYF